The next 30 T cell receptor beta chains were all read from a single sample in a study of shared clonotypes between healthy human individuals. Sequencing used immunoSEQ multiplex PCR; TCRdb keeps in-frame clones, though not all of them. Altogether about 1.1 million clones are present, 75% to 80% being singletons, with the ten largest covering 0.5% to 0.6%. Sequenced input: memory CD4+ T cells from PBMCs. Sample subset: CD45RA-negative fraction. These receptors were taken from a man in his late teens or twenties in good health. Some clones in this sample may be carry-over from other donors' samples.

Only a few counts were recorded for this clone. V usage is TRBV5-1 and J usage is TRBJ2-7, with 8 bases fitting TRBD1. The CDR3 length is 13 residues. V trimming: 4 bases; J trimming: 8 bases; junction bases outside the gene matches: 8. Germline CDR1 is SGHRS and CDR2 is YFSETQ. CDR3 DNA sequence: TGCGCCAGCAGCCAGAAGGACAGGGATAAGCAGTACTTC. Its translation: CASSQKDRDKQYF. Full variable domain (remainder filled in from reference TRBV5-1 and TRBJ2-7): KAGVTQTPRYLIKTRGQQVTLSCSPISGHRSVSWYQQTPGQGLQFLFEYFSETQRNKGNFPGRFSGRQFSNSRSEMNVSTLELGDSALYLCASSQKDRDKQYFGPGTRLTVT.

The V call is TRBV18, the J call TRBJ1-5, with 7 bases that match TRBD1. Germline-derived CDR1 and CDR2 are KGHSH and LQKENI. The ends lost 3 bases at V and 9 bases at J; junction bases unmatched: 8. The CDR3 is 14 amino acids. CDR3 protein: CASSPDRRVGPQHF. The CDR3 DNA is TGTGCCAGCTCACCGGACAGGAGGGTAGGGCCCCAGCATTTT.

The V gene is TRBV9, the J gene TRBJ2-1; TRBD2 agrees at 8 bases. The CDR3 sequence is 13 residues long. Germline V gene lookup returns CDR1 SGDLS and CDR2 YYNGEE. With V trimmed by 4 bases and J by 15 bases, 12 bases remained unmatched. The CDR3: CASSLRPGGARFF. The CDR3, as DNA: TGTGCCAGCAGCCTCAGACCGGGGGGGGCCCGGTTCTTC.

This clone has only a few counts. The rearrangement links TRBV5-1 to TRBJ1-2; D unclear. The CDR3 is made up of 13 amino acids. The germline V gene encodes CDR1 SGHRS and CDR2 YFSETQ. Trimming removed 0 bases at V and 5 bases at J, with 8 bases between. The CDR3 DNA reads as TGCGCCAGCAGCTTGGCCCTGGGTTATGGCTACACCTTC. It is translated as CASSLALGYGYTF.

The rearrangement uses TRBV2 and TRBJ1-5, with D possibly TRBD1 on 5 matching bases. The CDR3 is made up of 11 amino acids. V lost 8 bases and J lost 5, with 7 bases in between. Germline CDR1 SNHLY, CDR2 FYNNEI. The CDR3 region has the DNA TGTGCCAGCGGGGGAGATCAGCCCCAGCATTTT. Residues: CASGGDQPQHF.

This chain connects TRBV9 to TRBJ2-1, with 10 bases matching TRBD2. The germline V gene has CDR1 SGDLS and CDR2 YYNGEE. The V and J ends lost 1 base and 9 bases, in that order; junction bases with no gene match: 4. CDR3 length: 14 amino acids. The CDR3 spells CASSVTSGTAEQFF. The CDR3 coding sequence is TGTGCCAGCAGCGTAACTAGCGGGACTGCTGAGCAGTTCTTC.

V usage is TRBV5-5 and J usage is TRBJ1-3, with unresolved D. This CDR3 spans 16 amino acids. V dropped 0 bases and J dropped 0 bases, with 10 bases sitting between them. Germline V gene sequence: CDR1 SGHKS, CDR2 YYEKEE (reference sequence). The CDR3 sequence is CASSLGGPDSGNTIYF. The CDR3 DNA follows: TGTGCCAGCAGCTTGGGCGGCCCCGACTCTGGAAACACCATATATTTT.

In its sample, this clone was seen once. V and J are TRBV9 and TRBJ2-2; D perhaps matches TRBD2 (6 bases). The CDR3 has 15 amino acids. Per germline, CDR1 SGDLS and CDR2 YYNGEE. Trimming pared 4 bases from V and 7 bases from J, leaving 17 bases between. CDR3 DNA: TGTGCCAGCAGCTTACGGGACTGGAGCGGCGGGGAGCTGTTTTTT. This encodes CASSLRDWSGGELFF.

Ten or more counts support this clone. The rearrangement joins TRBV15 to TRBJ2-7; TRBD2 matches 13 bases. The germline V gene has CDR1 LNHNV and CDR2 YYDKDF (reference sequence). The CDR3 sequence is 17 residues long. The J segment lost 3 bases and the V segment lost 0 bases, leaving 5 bases of the junction unmatched. The CDR3 here is CATSREGRTSGSYEQYF. The DNA for the CDR3 is TGTGCCACCAGCAGAGAGGGTCGGACTAGCGGGAGCTACGAGCAGTACTTC.

J is TRBJ1-1 and V is TRBV6-6; 9 bases are a match to TRBD1. From germline, CDR1 is MNHNY and CDR2 SVGAGI (reference sequence). Trimming removed 2 bases from V and 10 bases from J; junction bases left unmatched: 8. This CDR3 spans 14 amino acids. This CDR3 is CASSYQTGGGGAFF. The CDR3, as DNA: TGTGCCAGCAGTTACCAAACAGGGGGCGGAGGAGCTTTCTTT.

This clone was counted between two and nine times. Other DNA sequences in the sample encode the same CDR3. V usage is TRBV2 and J usage is TRBJ1-5; possible D gene TRBD1, 5 bases. CDR1 SNHLY and CDR2 FYNNEI come from the germline V gene. V gave up 8 bases and J gave up 4 bases, with 9 bases separating them. The CDR3 runs 12 residues. In DNA, the CDR3 is TGTGCCAGCGGGACGGGAAATCAGCCCCAGCATTTT. Encoded protein: CASGTGNQPQHF.

This clone was picked up one time. The chain uses TRBV15 and TRBJ1-5, with D possibly being TRBD1 (6 bases). The CDR3 covers 15 residues. With 1 base removed from V and 5 bases from J, the gap between germline ends came to 12 bases. Germline CDR1 LNHNV, CDR2 YYDKDF (reference sequence). As DNA, the CDR3 is TGTGCCACCAGCAGAGGGGGGGCAGGGGATCAGCCCCAGCATTTT. Its translation is CATSRGGAGDQPQHF.

A remark on this clone: One end of the junction is discordant with germline, which a read error may explain. The chain carries TRBV4-3 and TRBJ2-7; D may match TRBD1 or TRBD2 (5 bases each). The CDR3 runs to 13 residues. CDR1 is LGHNA and CDR2 is YSLEER in the germline V gene. The CDR3: CASSQGPRDPPHF. The CDR3 nucleotides are TGCGCCAGCAGCCAAGGCCCCCGGGACCCCCCTCACTTC.

This chain links TRBV28 with TRBJ2-5; the D call may be TRBD1 or TRBD2 (5 bases each). The germline V gene encodes CDR1 MDHEN and CDR2 SYDVKM. The length of the CDR3 is 14 residues. Trimming left V 2 bases short and J 2 bases short, with 9 bases between. The chain's CDR3 is CASSLLRGQETQYF. DNA of the CDR3: TGTGCCAGCAGTTTACTGAGGGGACAAGAGACCCAGTACTTC. Full variable domain (rest looked up from reference TRBV28 and TRBJ2-5): DVKVTQSSRYLVKRTGEKVFLECVQDMDHENMFWYRQDPGLGLRLIYFSYDVKMKEKGDIPEGYSVSREKKERFSLILESASTNQTSMYLCASSLLRGQETQYFGPGTRLLVL.

This clone was observed at least ten times. This chain connects TRBV19 to TRBJ1-2; D call uncertain. Per germline, CDR1 LNHDA and CDR2 SQIVND (reference sequence). This CDR3 is built from 14 residues. Trimming stripped 6 bases from V and 5 bases from J, with 16 bases between. Written as DNA, the CDR3 is TGTGCCAGTAGCCCATACGGGAGAGAGTATGGCTACACCTTC. The encoded protein is CASSPYGREYGYTF.

The chain uses TRBV7-9 and TRBJ2-5; 11 positions agree with TRBD2. The CDR3 spans 17 residues. The germline V gene encodes CDR1 SEHNR and CDR2 FQNEAQ (reference sequence). V lost 5 bases, J lost 1 base, and 9 bases stayed unmatched. In nucleotides, the CDR3 is TGTGCCAGCAGCCCGAGGGGACTAGCGGAAATCCAAGAGACCCAGTACTTC. Translated: CASSPRGLAEIQETQYF.

This clone showed up just a few times. The rearrangement links TRBV19 to TRBJ1-3; TRBD1 matches at 7 bases. Germline loops: CDR1 LNHDA, CDR2 SQIVND (reference sequence). V trimming: 9 bases; J trimming: 0 bases; junction bases outside the gene matches: 8. The CDR3 length is 15 residues. CDR3 sequence reads: CASTRGYGSGNTIYF. CDR3 sequence (DNA): TGTGCCAGCACCAGGGGGTATGGCTCTGGAAACACCATATATTTT.

The rearrangement joins TRBV5-1 to TRBJ2-7; 8 bases match TRBD2. This CDR3 has 17 amino acids. The germline gives CDR1 SGHRS, CDR2 YFSETQ. J was trimmed by 5 bases and V by 2 bases; bases with no gene match: 15. The CDR3 DNA reads TGCGCCAGCAGCTTTAGTCCTCTAGCGGGCCACGCGGACGAGCAGTACTTC. Protein product: CASSFSPLAGHADEQYF. Full variable domain (outside the CDR3, taken from reference TRBV5-1 and TRBJ2-7): KAGVTQTPRYLIKTRGQQVTLSCSPISGHRSVSWYQQTPGQGLQFLFEYFSETQRNKGNFPGRFSGRQFSNSRSEMNVSTLELGDSALYLCASSFSPLAGHADEQYFGPGTRLTVT.

V usage is TRBV27 and J usage is TRBJ1-2; a possible D gene is TRBD1 (5 bases). Trimming left V 1 base short and J 6 bases short, with 9 bases between. The CDR3 length is 13 residues. Germline-derived CDR1 and CDR2 are MNHEY and SMNVEV (reference sequence). The CDR3 sequence is CASSLFWGNGYTF. The CDR3 bases are TGTGCCAGCAGTTTATTCTGGGGGAATGGCTACACCTTC.

The chain joins TRBV5-3 to TRBJ2-5; no clear D. TRBV5-3 qualifies as an ORF whose function is uncertain. There are 13 residues in the CDR3. Trimming cost V 5 bases and J 2 bases, with 10 bases left between them. The CDR3 DNA reads as TGTGCCAGAAGTAGGTGGAAACAAGAGACCCAGTACTTC. Translating it yields CARSRWKQETQYF.

The V gene is TRBV5-1, the J gene TRBJ2-2; D remains unclear. CDR1 SGHRS and CDR2 YFSETQ come from the germline V gene. The ends were cut back, 0 bases at V and 4 bases at J, with 10 bases in the middle. The CDR3 is 15 amino acids. The CDR3 DNA sequence: TGCGCCAGCAGCTTGGACAGTAGGTCCACCGGGGAGCTGTTTTTT. Translating it yields CASSLDSRSTGELFF.

This chain uses TRBV7-4 with TRBJ2-7, with a possible D match to TRBD1 (6 bases). The CDR3 has 19 residues. Per the germline V gene, CDR1 is SGHVT and CDR2 is SQSDAQ. The V and J ends lost 3 bases and 2 bases respectively, with 26 bases between them. This chain's CDR3 is CASSFVPGVVLDRPYEQYF. The DNA for the CDR3 is TGTGCCAGCAGCTTTGTTCCCGGAGTAGTACTGGACAGACCCTACGAGCAGTACTTC.

As regards this clone: The junction departs from the called germline gene at one end, perhaps through a read error. The rearrangement uses TRBV5-1 and TRBJ2-3; no reliable D call. CDR3 length: 14 amino acids. Germline V gene lookup returns CDR1 SGHRS and CDR2 YFSETQ. The CDR3 loop is CASSFSLLTTTEYF. DNA of the CDR3: TGCGCCAGCAGCTTCAGCTTGCTGACCACTACGGAGTATTTT.

J is TRBJ1-2 and V is TRBV28; a possible D gene is TRBD1 (5 bases). V lost 8 bases and J 8 bases, leaving 6 bases between the germline ends. The CDR3 runs 9 residues. The V gene's germline CDR1 is MDHEN and CDR2 SYDVKM. CDR3 in DNA: TGTGCCAGCGGGGGGGGCTACACCTTC. Translation gives CASGGGYTF.

This chain links TRBV19 with TRBJ1-5; 8 bases align to TRBD1. This CDR3 region has 15 residues. Germline loops: CDR1 LNHDA, CDR2 SQIVND (reference sequence). The V and J ends lost 7 bases and 3 bases, in that order; junction bases with no gene match: 8. The CDR3 loop reads CASTPKGQVNQPQHF. CDR3 DNA sequence: TGTGCCAGTACCCCAAAGGGACAGGTCAATCAGCCCCAGCATTTT.

This clone was seen a few times. The V and J genes are TRBV11-2 and TRBJ2-5; perhaps D is TRBD1 or TRBD2 (5 bases each). This CDR3 region has 13 residues. V gave up 5 bases and J gave up 5 bases, with 12 bases separating them. The germline CDR1 and CDR2 sequences are SGHAT and FQNNGV. CDR3 amino acids: CASSLSGPETQYF. The DNA for the CDR3 is TGTGCCAGCAGCCTCTCGGGGCCGGAGACCCAGTACTTC. Looking up the rest from reference TRBV11-2 and TRBJ2-5 gives the full variable domain: EAGVAQSPRYKIIEKRQSVAFWCNPISGHATLYWYQQILGQGPKLLIQFQNNGVVDDSQLPKDRFSAERLKGVDSTLKIQPAKLEDSAVYLCASSLSGPETQYFGPGTRLLVL.

This chain uses TRBV19 with TRBJ2-7, with D perhaps being TRBD1 or TRBD2 (7 bases each). The CDR3 extends over 15 amino acids. V was cut by 4 bases and J by 0 bases, with 13 bases left in between. Germline CDR1 LNHDA, CDR2 SQIVND (reference sequence). This CDR3 is CASSTTGEGSYEQYF. The CDR3 nucleotides read TGTGCCAGTAGTACAACAGGGGAGGGCTCCTACGAGCAGTACTTC. The full variable domain, with the rest looked up from reference TRBV19 and TRBJ2-7, is DGGITQSPKYLFRKEGQNVTLSCEQNLNHDAMYWYRQDPGQGLRLIYYSQIVNDFQKGDIAEGYSVSREKKESFPLTVTSAQKNPTAFYLCASSTTGEGSYEQYFGPGTRLTVT.

This clone has more than one count but fewer than ten. This sequence joins TRBV6-1 and TRBJ2-2; no definite D call. The ends were cut back, 4 bases at V and 4 bases at J, with 7 bases in the middle. The CDR3 runs 13 residues. Looked up from germline, CDR1 is MNHNS and CDR2 is SASEGT. The CDR3 region has the DNA TGTGCCAGCAGTGCTCAGCCCACCGGGGAGCTGTTTTTT. This encodes CASSAQPTGELFF.

CDR3 bases: TGTGCCAGCAGCCTCCCAGGGGGCGCGGGCTACACCTTC. As protein: CASSLPGGAGYTF. This chain joins TRBV11-1 and TRBJ1-2, with 8 bases lining up with TRBD1. Germline V CDR1 and CDR2: SGHAT, FQDESV (reference sequence). The CDR3 extends over 13 amino acids. J was trimmed by 8 bases and V by 5 bases; bases with no gene match: 7.

This clone was observed a few times. V gene TRBV15 combines with J gene TRBJ2-6; no definite D call. Germline CDR1 reads LNHNV; CDR2 reads YYDKDF (reference sequence). The CDR3 has 20 amino acids. The germline V and J ends were trimmed by 0 bases and 0 bases, with 18 bases remaining between them. The CDR3 DNA follows: TGTGCCACCAGCAGAGATCAGGTGCTGACCCGCTTCTCTGGGGCCAACGTCCTGACTTTC. It translates to CATSRDQVLTRFSGANVLTF.